The TCR beta chain under discussion was sequenced for a study of blood T cell repertoires in COVID-19. The overall study: Samples came from the United States, Italy and Spain, spanning acute and convalescent COVID-19. From T cells, B-cell-depleted T cells, or PBMCs came the material, which was cDNA or gDNA.

Seattle's enrolled individuals joined amid active infection and were then monitored longitudinally. Study processing details: Nucleated cell counts were estimated from reference gene primer amplification. Clones were sequenced by immunoSEQ multiplex PCR, and TCRdb holds only the in-frame ones, with some missing. For V, J and clone size, that table is used; D and trimming come from the DNA. The table has around 170,000 clones, less than 90% seen once; the top ten hold 7.6%. From germline, CDR1 is SGHAT and CDR2 FQNNGV. The CDR3 extends over 13 amino acids. The ends were cut back, 5 bases at V and 2 bases at J, with 9 bases in the middle.

This sequence joins TRBV11-2 and TRBJ2-5, with D maybe TRBD2 (6 bases). The receptor's source is a woman aged 65 to 85 with COVID-19, enrolled during active disease. Sequencing was performed on peripheral blood. The CDR3: CASSGGLQETQYF. CDR3 nucleotide sequence: TGTGCCAGCAGCGGGGGACTTCAAGAGACCCAGTACTTC.